This T cell receptor beta chain was identified during a study of cytomegalovirus exposure and HLA in healthy donors. Study results and limitations: A later analysis showed that HLA-associated TCR beta chains had undergone more clonal expansion than equally common others. According to an earlier analysis, most TCR beta V segments yielded productive rearrangements about 87% or about 30% of the time.

A remark on this clone: Its antigen is still unknown.

The V end was cut by 2 bases, the J end by 1 base, with 9 bases between. Looked up from germline, CDR1 is SGHRS and CDR2 is YFSETQ. The CDR3 loop spans 14 amino acids. A multiplex PCR was run with 60 Vbeta primers and 13 Jbeta primers. The table came from immunoSEQ multiplex PCR; TCRdb's copy has only in-frame clones and leaves some out. Among 150,000 to 200,000 clones listed, about 80% were seen once. The chain has TRBV5-1 and TRBJ2-5; the D gene is possibly TRBD2 (6 bases). This TCR was sampled from a woman younger than 45 in good health and CMV-seropositive. The specimen sequenced was PBMCs. The CDR3 protein is CASSLPSVQETQYF. CDR3 nucleotides: TGCGCCAGCAGCTTACCTAGCGTCCAAGAGACCCAGTACTTC.